A selection of T cell receptor beta chains follows, all from one sample in a study of blood T cell repertoires in COVID-19. Some clones are missing from TCRdb's copy, which holds only in-frame ones; the method was immunoSEQ multiplex PCR. Among about 38,000 clones listed, roughly 74% were seen once. Sequencing was performed on peripheral blood. The receptors come from an older man with COVID-19, enrolled during active disease. CDR3s include the opening cysteine and the closing phenylalanine or tryptophan.

TRBJ2-4 TRBV5-1 CASSLQGGENIQYF
TRBJ2-7 TRBV5-1 CASSLDGGGYEQYF
TRBJ2-7 TRBV14 CASSQDEAVPFYEQYF
TRBJ1-2 TRBV5-1 CASMREIGTGGYGYTF
TRBJ1-6 TRBV5-6 CASSPGQNSPLHF
TRBJ1-1 TRBV28 CASSSGSTALNTEAFF
TRBJ2-7 TRBV18 CASSPSRGSYEQYF
TRBJ2-7 TRBV18 CASSPTGSGYEQYF
TRBJ1-1 TRBV2 CASSQGFEAFF
TRBJ2-7 TRBV5-6 CASSDSGRASYEQYF
TRBJ1-5 TRBV5-1 CASSLGQGANQPQHF
TRBJ2-3 TRBV5-1 CASSTRLAGGADTQYF
TRBJ1-2 TRBV11-2 CASSPLYGYTF
TRBJ2-7 TRBV7-6 CASSLSAPGHLSYEQYF
TRBJ2-5 TRBV11-2 CASSLGRETQYF
TRBJ1-5 TRBV29-1 CSVLSGTGGNQPQHF
TRBJ1-5 TRBV29-1 CSVEDNRGQPQHF
TRBJ2-3 TRBV18 CASSPPPWPGEIAETQYF
TRBJ1-1 TRBV7-2 CASTTAGGGEAFF
TRBJ1-1 TRBV25-1 CASSGGDTEAFF
TRBJ2-7 TRBV6-2/TRBV6-3 CASSPTAGSFSYEQYF
TRBJ2-3 TRBV5-1 CASTPGTRGDTQYF
TRBJ2-3 TRBV4-2 CASTLRAGGPDTQYF
TRBJ1-1 TRBV11-2 CASSFPGEAFF
TRBJ2-5 TRBV12-3/TRBV12-4 CASSFGETQYF
TRBJ2-7 TRBV15 CATSRDPGVGYEQYF
TRBJ2-1 TRBV15 CATSRDPKLAGIYNEQFF
TRBJ1-1 TRBV29-1 CSVEEDTWAFF
TRBJ2-2 TRBV7-7 CAIGGGGYTGELFF
TRBJ2-5 TRBV7-2 CASSAPPGGETQYF
TRBJ1-1 TRBV2 CASSGQGLDTEAFF
TRBJ1-6 TRBV7-9 CASSLRQGNSPLHF
TRBJ2-7 TRBV7-9 CATRRGGPEQYF
TRBJ2-7 TRBV28 CASTSGFLYEQYF
TRBJ1-2 TRBV19 CASRTVYGYTF
TRBJ1-5 TRBV21-1 CASSKGGGYQPQHF
TRBJ2-1 TRBV7-9 CASSPGRGEGRGEQFF